One sample yielded the 28 T cell receptor beta chains listed below, sequenced in a study of blood T cells in healthy people across ages. PCR was performed a second time for about 7 to 12 cycles using a sample-barcoded 5' primer and a J-beta primer mix. TCRdb re-called the 5' RACE reads with MiXCR, one entry per CDR3 protein. The sample records roughly 1,800,000 distinct CDR3 sequences, about 50% being singletons. The specimen sequenced was blood. Every receptor here comes from a woman aged 40 to 55 in good health.

This clonotype was counted at least ten times. This rearrangement joins TRBV6-4 to TRBJ2-1, with 9 bases identical to TRBD1. V trimming: 3 bases; J trimming: 8 bases; junction bases outside the gene matches: 11. From germline, CDR1 is MRHNA and CDR2 SNTAGT. The CDR3 runs 16 residues. CDR3 residues: CASSEGPGQGFHEQFF. The DNA of the CDR3 is TGTGCCAGCAGTGAGGGACCGGGACAGGGTTTCCATGAGCAGTTCTTC.

V usage is TRBV4-3 and J usage is TRBJ2-3, with 11 bases fitting TRBD2. CDR3 length equals 17 residues. With V trimmed by 4 bases and J by 4 bases, 10 bases remained unmatched. From germline, CDR1 is LGHNA and CDR2 YSLEER. Here the CDR3 reads CASSPRWTSGFSDTQYF. As DNA, the CDR3 is TGCGCCAGCAGCCCCCGATGGACTAGCGGGTTCTCAGATACGCAGTATTTT.

The chain uses TRBV28 and TRBJ2-3, with 12 bases lining up with TRBD2. Trimming removed 3 bases from V and 0 bases from J; junction bases left unmatched: 13. CDR1 is MDHEN and CDR2 is SYDVKM in the germline V gene. The CDR3 is made up of 20 amino acids. The CDR3 DNA reads TGTGCCAGCAGTTTCGACGCGACTAGCGGGGGTTCCTTTAGCACAGATACGCAGTATTTT. It specifies CASSFDATSGGSFSTDTQYF.

This clonotype was observed a few times. The chain links TRBV10-3 to TRBJ2-3; the D call may be TRBD1 or TRBD2 (5 bases each). V dropped 10 bases and J dropped 2 bases, with 19 bases sitting between them. From germline, CDR1 is ENHRY and CDR2 SYGVKD. The CDR3 runs to 15 residues. The CDR3 nucleotides are TGTGCCACCCGCCCCCCCGGGACCAACACAGATACGCAGTATTTT. Protein product: CATRPPGTNTDTQYF.

The chain carries TRBV20-1 and TRBJ1-6; D remains unclear. Deletions cut 1 base from V and 8 bases from J, with 9 bases between. The CDR3 sequence is 13 residues long. Germline V gene sequence: CDR1 DFQATT, CDR2 SNEGSKA (reference sequence). The CDR3 DNA is TGCAGTGCTAGAGGTGACGGATATTCACCCCTCCACTTT. It is translated as CSARGDGYSPLHF.

V and J are TRBV7-2 and TRBJ2-1, with 9 positions matching TRBD1. The J segment lost 3 bases and the V segment lost 2 bases, leaving 5 bases of the junction unmatched. CDR1 is SGHTA, CDR2 FQGNSA, per germline. The CDR3 is 16 residues long. The DNA for the CDR3 is TGTGCCAGCAGCTTATCGGGGACAGGGAACTACAATGAGCAGTTCTTC. Amino acids: CASSLSGTGNYNEQFF. Based on the CDR3 plus reference TRBV7-2 and TRBJ2-1, the full variable domain is GAGVSQSPSNKVTEKGKDVELRCDPISGHTALYWYRQSLGQGLEFLIYFQGNSAPDKSGLPSDRFSAERTGGSVSTLTIQRTQQEDSAVYLCASSLSGTGNYNEQFFGPGTRLTVL.

This clonotype was picked up one time. Here the CDR3 reads CASRGLAGDQETQFF. The CDR3 region has the DNA TGTGCCAGCAGAGGACTAGCGGGAGATCAAGAGACCCAGTTCTTC. The chain has TRBV6-2 or TRBV6-3 and TRBJ2-5, with 13 bases lining up with TRBD2. The J call may be faulty, since TRBJ2-1 better matches the DNA end. Germline V lookup: CDR1 MNHEY, CDR2 SVGEGT. The CDR3 is 15 residues long.

V and J are TRBV11-1 and TRBJ2-5, with D tentatively TRBD1 (6 bases). CDR1 and CDR2 (germline): SGHAT, FQDESV (reference sequence). V lost 7 bases and J lost 5, with 17 bases in between. The CDR3 sequence is 14 residues long. The CDR3 region is CASNHQWGQETQYF. CDR3 DNA: TGTGCCAGCAACCATCAGTGGGGGCAGGAGACCCAGTACTTC.

This clonotype was counted only a few times. The chain employs TRBV5-6 and TRBJ2-7, with unresolved D. The germline gives CDR1 SGHDT, CDR2 YYEEEE. This CDR3 contains 14 residues. V gave up 4 bases and J gave up 2 bases, with 13 bases separating them. The CDR3 is CASSGTDPTYEQYF. CDR3 in DNA: TGTGCCAGCAGCGGAACGGACCCAACCTACGAGCAGTACTTC. Drawing the rest from reference TRBV5-6 and TRBJ2-7, the complete variable domain is DAGVTQSPTHLIKTRGQQVTLRCSPKSGHDTVSWYQQALGQGPQFIFQYYEEEERQRGNFPDRFSGHQFPNYSSELNVNALLLGDSALYLCASSGTDPTYEQYFGPGTRLTVT.

This chain uses TRBV7-2 with TRBJ2-5, with D possibly matching TRBD2 (6 bases). The CDR3 contains 15 residues. Germline V CDR1 and CDR2: SGHTA, FQGNSA. The V end lost 3 bases, the J end lost 5 bases, and 16 bases lay between the germline ends. CDR3: CASSLSGFTWETQYF. In DNA form, the CDR3 reads TGTGCCAGCAGCTTGAGCGGGTTCACATGGGAGACCCAGTACTTC. Combining the CDR3 with reference TRBV7-2 and TRBJ2-5 gives the whole variable domain GAGVSQSPSNKVTEKGKDVELRCDPISGHTALYWYRQSLGQGLEFLIYFQGNSAPDKSGLPSDRFSAERTGGSVSTLTIQRTQQEDSAVYLCASSLSGFTWETQYFGPGTRLLVL.

V gene TRBV4-3 combines with J gene TRBJ1-6; 9 bases map to TRBD1. Germline V gene data show CDR1 as LGHNA and CDR2 as YSLEER. This CDR3 spans 18 amino acids. V lost 0 bases to trimming and J lost 0 bases; unmatched junction nucleotides: 3. The CDR3 region is CASSQEVTGGSYNSPLHF. The CDR3 region has the DNA TGCGCCAGCAGCCAAGAAGTGACAGGGGGCTCCTATAATTCACCCCTCCACTTT.

Details on this clonotype: A junction boundary mismatches the germline segment, possibly from a read error. The chain carries TRBV6-5 and TRBJ2-1; D not resolved. Germline assignment: CDR1 MNHEY and CDR2 SVGAGI. This CDR3 spans 15 amino acids. The CDR3 loop reads CAGSPDRSSYNEQFF. The CDR3 coding sequence is TGTGCCGGCAGTCCGGACCGCAGCTCCTACAATGAGCAGTTCTTC.

This clonotype was recorded at least ten times. The chain carries TRBV4-1 and TRBJ2-1; 8 bases are shared with TRBD2. The germline V gene has CDR1 MGHRA and CDR2 YSYEKL. This CDR3 has 14 residues. The J segment lost 11 bases and the V segment lost 2 bases, leaving 8 bases of the junction unmatched. The CDR3 DNA follows: TGCGCCAGCAGCCAACCGGGGGGGCCATTCAAGCAGTTCTTC. As protein: CASSQPGGPFKQFF.

V usage is TRBV10-3 and J usage is TRBJ2-3; unclear D gene. There are 13 residues in the CDR3. The V gene's germline CDR1 is ENHRY and CDR2 SYGVKD. Trimming shortened V by 4 bases and J by 4 bases, and 9 bases separated the two germline ends. The chain's CDR3 is CAISGAEADTQYF. The CDR3 DNA sequence: TGTGCCATCAGTGGAGCCGAGGCAGATACGCAGTATTTT.

The chain couples TRBV12-3 or TRBV12-4 to TRBJ2-1, with 10 bases matching TRBD1. The trim removed 2 bases at V and 7 bases at J, leaving 5 bases unmatched. This CDR3 spans 15 amino acids. This CDR3 reads CASSLWDRGGNEQFF. CDR3 in DNA: TGTGCCAGCAGTTTATGGGACAGGGGAGGTAATGAGCAGTTCTTC.

The J gene is TRBJ2-5, the V gene TRBV20-1; maybe TRBD2 (5 bases). V gave up 3 bases and J gave up 4 bases, with 15 bases separating them. Looked up from germline, CDR1 is DFQATT and CDR2 is SNEGSKA (reference sequence). CDR3 length: 14 residues. The DNA for the CDR3 is TGCAGTGCTAGTAGCCTCACTAGTGTAGAGACCCAGTACTTC. Residues: CSASSLTSVETQYF.

This clonotype was observed a handful of times. The chain joins TRBV7-6 to TRBJ2-3; 9 bases are a match to TRBD2. There are 18 residues in the CDR3. V shed 1 base, J shed 0 bases, and the junction held 8 bases outside the gene matches. Germline-derived CDR1 and CDR2 are SGHVS and FNYEAQ. For the CDR3, the DNA is TGTGCCAGCAGCTTAGGTTCGACTAGCGGAGCTAGCACAGATACGCAGTATTTT. This encodes CASSLGSTSGASTDTQYF.

This clonotype was detected only a few times. The V call is TRBV12-3 or TRBV12-4, the J call TRBJ1-6; maybe TRBD1 (5 bases). V was cut by 2 bases and J by 11 bases, with 13 bases left in between. The length of the CDR3 is 14 residues. The CDR3 region is CASSLPGPGTPLHF. CDR3 DNA sequence: TGTGCCAGCAGTTTACCAGGGCCAGGAACACCCCTCCACTTT.

The CDR3 DNA follows: TGCAGTGCTAGTAAGGAGCCAGTCTACAATGAGCAGTTCTTC. Translating gives CSASKEPVYNEQFF. The chain carries TRBV20-1 and TRBJ2-1; D is unclear. CDR3 length: 14 amino acids. Per the germline V gene, CDR1 is DFQATT and CDR2 is SNEGSKA (reference sequence). V lost 3 bases to trimming and J lost 3 bases, with 12 bases between them.

The sample holds one count of this clonotype. The V call is TRBV20-1, the J call TRBJ2-1; D ambiguous. Trimming left V 3 bases short and J 8 bases short, with 11 bases between. Germline CDR1 and CDR2: DFQATT and SNEGSKA (reference sequence). The CDR3 contains 12 residues. CDR3 amino acids: CSARVLQYEQFF. DNA for the CDR3: TGCAGTGCTAGGGTCCTTCAGTATGAGCAGTTCTTC.

This clonotype was found a few times. This chain links TRBV21-1 with TRBJ2-7; TRBD1 was called by the table and not checked on the DNA. TRBV21-1 is assigned pseudogene status. The CDR3 has 18 amino acids. CDR3 amino acids: CASSKAHPPWERFYEQYF. DNA for the CDR3: TGTGCCAGCAGCAAAGCTCATCCCCCTTGGGAGCGATTCTACGAGCAGTACTTC.

This clonotype was counted a few times. The chain recombines TRBV20-1 with TRBJ2-7, with 7 bases lining up with TRBD1. Germline trimming cut 2 bases from V and 5 bases from J; bases unmatched to any gene: 3. Per the germline V gene, CDR1 is DFQATT and CDR2 is SNEGSKA (reference sequence). The CDR3 length is 12 residues. CDR3 amino acids: CSARLTGDEQYF. Written as DNA, the CDR3 is TGCAGTGCTAGATTAACAGGGGACGAGCAGTACTTC.

J is TRBJ2-3 and V is TRBV12-3 or TRBV12-4; 12 bases align to TRBD1. V was clipped by 4 bases and J by 13 bases; unmatched bases: 6. This CDR3 contains 13 residues. In nucleotides, the CDR3 is TGTGCCAGCAGTTACCGGGACAGGGGGCAGGAGTATTTT. Its protein is CASSYRDRGQEYF.

This clonotype was recorded at least ten times. The CDR3, as DNA: TGTGCCAGCAGTTTATGGGGGGGCTACGAGCAGTACTTC. Its protein product is CASSLWGGYEQYF. This chain joins TRBV28 and TRBJ2-7, with D possibly being TRBD2 (6 bases). The germline V and J ends were trimmed by 0 bases and 3 bases, with 6 bases remaining between them. Germline loops: CDR1 MDHEN, CDR2 SYDVKM. The CDR3 sequence is 13 residues long.

Here the CDR3 DNA reads TGTGCCAGCAGCCACCCAGGACCGAAGCCCTACGAGCAGTACTTC. Translation gives CASSHPGPKPYEQYF. V gene TRBV4-2 combines with J gene TRBJ2-7; no firm D call. Deletions cut 3 bases from V and 2 bases from J, with 14 bases between. Germline V gene lookup returns CDR1 LGHNA and CDR2 YNFKEQ. The CDR3 totals 15 residues.

The sample holds a few counts of this clonotype. This sequence joins TRBV28 and TRBJ1-2; TRBD1 is a possible D gene (6 bases). Germline V gene data show CDR1 as MDHEN and CDR2 as SYDVKM. CDR3 length: 14 amino acids. V was pared by 5 bases and J by 7 bases, with 17 bases between. The DNA of the CDR3 is TGTGCCAGCAGTCCTCCCTGGAGGGGGGGTGGCTACACCTTC. Amino acids: CASSPPWRGGGYTF.

This rearrangement joins TRBV28 to TRBJ2-2; no definite D call. This CDR3 has 15 amino acids. The V gene lost 6 bases and the J gene lost 4 bases, with 15 bases spanning the gap. The germline gives CDR1 MDHEN, CDR2 SYDVKM. The CDR3, as DNA: TGTGCCAGCAGCCTCGAAGTGATCGGCACCGGGGAGCTGTTTTTT. Residues: CASSLEVIGTGELFF.

This clonotype was seen more than once but under ten times. The chain recombines TRBV25-1 with TRBJ2-3; D is possibly TRBD2 (6 bases). CDR3 length: 16 residues. Germline values: CDR1 MGHDK, CDR2 SYGVNS. Trimming removed 6 bases from V and 4 bases from J, with 20 bases in between. The CDR3 here is CASSPKVPKRADTQYF. CDR3 in DNA: TGTGCCAGCAGCCCAAAAGTACCAAAGCGGGCAGATACGCAGTATTTT.